This T cell receptor beta chain originates from a study of blood T cell repertoires in COVID-19. On the study more broadly: The analysed material was cDNA or gDNA that came from T cells, B-cell-depleted T cells, or PBMCs.

V shed 5 bases and J 0 bases; nucleotides not matched to a gene: 7. The CDR3 has 15 amino acids. Per the germline V gene, CDR1 is SNHLY and CDR2 is FYNNEI. Measured with immunoSEQ multiplex PCR; TCRdb has only the in-frame clones, and not every one. Among roughly 500,000 clones listed, roughly 87% were seen once. The rearrangement uses TRBV2 and TRBJ2-7; 7 bases agree with TRBD2. Sequenced: peripheral blood. The clonotype comes from a man between 18 and 35 years old with COVID-19, enrolled during active disease. CDR3 nucleotide sequence: TGTGCCAGCAGTCATAGGACTAGGAGCTCCTACGAGCAGTACTTC. Translation gives CASSHRTRSSYEQYF.